These T cell receptor beta chains were read from a single sample in a study of blood T cell repertoires in COVID-19. Measured with immunoSEQ multiplex PCR; TCRdb has only the in-frame clones, and not every one. The sample lists more than 200,000 clones; roughly 86% were seen once. Sequencing input: peripheral blood. These receptors all stem from an older woman with COVID-19, enrolled during active disease. Each CDR3 is given with its conserved first and last residue. A D gene is named only where the DNA matches it firmly. The listing skips clone size in some rows; elsewhere it reads once, few, many or a size class.

clone_size,v_call,j_call,d_call,cdr3_nt,cdr3_aa
-,TRBV7-6,TRBJ1-2,-,TGTGCCAGCAGCCCAACCTCCCGGGACACCCGCTATGGCTACACCTTC,CASSPTSRDTRYGYTF
few,TRBV18,TRBJ2-7,-,TGTGCCAGCTCACCCGGGGGGCCAATCGACGAGCAGTACTTC,CASSPGGPIDEQYF
-,TRBV7-6,TRBJ2-1,TRBD2,TGTGCCAGCGAGGGACCCGGGACTAGCGGAAACAATGAGCAGTTCTTC,CASEGPGTSGNNEQFF
-,TRBV11-2,TRBJ1-5,-,TGTGCCAGCAGCTTGTCACAGGTCGGCAATCAGCCCCAGCATTTT,CASSLSQVGNQPQHF
-,TRBV6-5,TRBJ1-2,TRBD1,TGTGCCAGCAACAACCGGGACAGGAGAAACTATGGCTACACCTTC,CASNNRDRRNYGYTF
-,TRBV5-1,TRBJ1-3,TRBD1,TGCGCCAGCAGCACCTACCCCACAGGGGGCGATTTTGGAAACACCATATATTTT,CASSTYPTGGDFGNTIYF
-,TRBV24-1,TRBJ2-1,TRBD1,TGTGCCACCACGACCCGGGACAGGGGCTACAATGAGCAGTTCTTC,CATTTRDRGYNEQFF
-,TRBV5-1,TRBJ2-1,TRBD2,TGCGCCAGCAGCTCGAGCGGGGCCTCCTACAATGAGCAGTTCTTC,CASSSSGASYNEQFF
-,TRBV19,TRBJ1-2,TRBD1,TGTGCCAGTAGTATAGATCTGCAGGGGGCTAACTATGGCTACACCTTC,CASSIDLQGANYGYTF
-,TRBV6-1,TRBJ2-6,-,TGTGCCAGCAGTGAACCAGGCAGAAGATACTCTGGGGCCAACGTCCTGACTTTC,CASSEPGRRYSGANVLTF
-,TRBV2,TRBJ2-2,-,TGTGCCAGCAGTGAAGCGAGGGGGTTGGTCGGGGAGCTGTTTTTT,CASSEARGLVGELFF
-,TRBV6-5,TRBJ1-5,-,TGTGCCAGCAGTTCCCTACAGGGTAGCAATCAGCCCCAGCATTTT,CASSSLQGSNQPQHF
-,TRBV5-3,TRBJ1-5,TRBD1,TGTGCCAGAAGCTGGGGACAGGGGGCGCGACAGCCCCAGCATTTT,CARSWGQGARQPQHF
once,TRBV12-3/TRBV12-4,TRBJ2-1,-,TGTGCCAGCAGTTCCCCGGGGAACAATGAGCAGTTCTTC,CASSSPGNNEQFF
few,TRBV27,TRBJ2-7,-,TGTGCCAGCCGTGGACAGCAGGACACCCCCTACGAGCAGTACTTC,CASRGQQDTPYEQYF
-,TRBV28,TRBJ2-7,TRBD2,TGTGCCAGCAGTTTACTCGGACTAGCGGGTAACGAGCAGTACTTC,CASSLLGLAGNEQYF
-,TRBV4-3,TRBJ2-2,TRBD1,TGCGCCAGCAGCCAAGAATCCTGGACAGGGAACACCGGGGAGCTGTTTTTT,CASSQESWTGNTGELFF
-,TRBV7-9,TRBJ1-3,-,TGTGCCGGACAGAACGGGGGGCGCGGAAACACCATATATTTT,CAGQNGGRGNTIYF
-,TRBV5-6,TRBJ2-3,TRBD2,TGTGCCAGCAGCTTAGGACGACTAGCGGGAGCGGCAGATACGCAGTATTTT,CASSLGRLAGAADTQYF
-,TRBV11-2,TRBJ1-1,-,TGTGCCAGCTCTCTCCGTACTTCAGGTAACACTGAAGCTTTCTTT,CASSLRTSGNTEAFF
-,TRBV4-3,TRBJ1-6,-,TGCGCCAGCAGCCCAGAAAGGGGAAGGAATTCACCCCTCCACTTT,CASSPERGRNSPLHF
-,TRBV5-1,TRBJ2-1,TRBD1,TGCGCCAGCAGCTTGAATGGCAGGGGGACCTACAATGAGCAGTTCTTC,CASSLNGRGTYNEQFF
-,TRBV6-5,TRBJ2-5,TRBD2,TGTGCCAGCAGGCGATCCGGGACTAGCGAGACCCAGTACTTC,CASRRSGTSETQYF
few,TRBV13,TRBJ2-7,-,TGTGCCAGCAGCTTAGGCCCAGCAGAGGACGAGCAGTACTTC,CASSLGPAEDEQYF
-,TRBV29-1,TRBJ1-1,TRBD1,TGCAGCGTTGAGTCCCCCAGGGGGCGAGGTAAAGCTTTCTTT,CSVESPRGRGKAFF
-,TRBV6-5,TRBJ2-5,-,TGTGCCAGCAGGGGGGCGGGGGCCCAGTACTTC,CASRGAGAQYF
-,TRBV28,TRBJ1-6,TRBD1,TGTGCCAGCAGTCAACAGGGGTTGAGTAATTCACCCCTCCACTTT,CASSQQGLSNSPLHF
-,TRBV30,TRBJ1-4,-,TGTGCCTGGAGGGCCCGACAGTATGAAAAACTGTTTTTT,CAWRARQYEKLFF
-,TRBV28,TRBJ1-5,TRBD1,TGTGCCAGCAGGGCGAATACAGGGGTTTATCAGCCCCAGCATTTT,CASRANTGVYQPQHF
-,TRBV4-1,TRBJ1-1,-,TGCGCCAGCAGCCAAGCAGGGTTGGCGGTGAACACTGAAGCTTTCTTT,CASSQAGLAVNTEAFF
-,TRBV9,TRBJ2-3,TRBD2,TGTGCCCCTACCCTAGCGGGAGACGATACGCAGTATTTT,CAPTLAGDDTQYF
-,TRBV28,TRBJ2-6,TRBD1,TGTGCCAGCAGTAGTACAGGGGGGTCTGGGGCCAACGTCCTGACTTTC,CASSSTGGSGANVLTF
-,TRBV19,TRBJ1-2,-,TGTGCCAGTACCCCCGCCCAGAAATATGGCTACACCTTC,CASTPAQKYGYTF
once,TRBV19,TRBJ2-5,-,TGTGCCAGTAGTATTAAAGCAGGTCCTGGGCAGACCCAGTACTTC,CASSIKAGPGQTQYF
-,TRBV27,TRBJ2-1,TRBD2,TGTGCCAGCAGTTCCTCCGGGACTAGCGGGAGACCCTACAATGAGCAGTTCTTC,CASSSSGTSGRPYNEQFF
-,TRBV27,TRBJ2-4,-,TGTGCCAGCAGTTTATCCGGTGGACTGCTAGCCAAAAACATTCAGTACTTC,CASSLSGGLLAKNIQYF
-,TRBV6-5,TRBJ1-1,-,TGTGCCAGCAGGGAGGACAGGAACACTGAAGCTTTCTTT,CASREDRNTEAFF
-,TRBV4-2,TRBJ1-4,TRBD1,TGTGCCAGCAGCCGAAAACCCATAACGGGGACAGGGGATGAAAAACTGTTTTTT,CASSRKPITGTGDEKLFF
-,TRBV12-2,TRBJ2-6,-,TGTGCAAGTCGCTTACCCCCTGACTTCTCTGGGGCCAACGTCCTGACTTTC,CASRLPPDFSGANVLTF
-,TRBV6-2/TRBV6-3,TRBJ1-1,TRBD1,TGTGCCAGCAGTTCTGACAGGGGGCGAGCTTTCTTT,CASSSDRGRAFF
-,TRBV6-1,TRBJ1-2,-,TGTGCCAGCAGTGAGACCGGTACAGGGAGTGGCTACACCTTC,CASSETGTGSGYTF
once,TRBV6-2/TRBV6-3,TRBJ2-7,TRBD1,TGTGCCAGCAGTAGAACGACCTACAGGGGAAACTACGAGCAGTACTTC,CASSRTTYRGNYEQYF
few,TRBV9,TRBJ1-1,TRBD1,TGTGCCAGCAGCGTAGGGGCAGGGGGCGCGACTGAAGCTTTCTTT,CASSVGAGGATEAFF
-,TRBV13,TRBJ1-6,TRBD1,TGTGCCAGCAGCTTGGGGACAGGGGTTTCACCCCTCCACTTT,CASSLGTGVSPLHF
once,TRBV6-2/TRBV6-3,TRBJ2-6,-,TGTGCCAGCAGTTACTCGATGGTAGCCGGGGCCAACGTCCTGACTTTC,CASSYSMVAGANVLTF
-,TRBV7-2,TRBJ1-2,TRBD1,TGTGCCAGCAGCTTTCAGACAGGGGGAGATGGTGGCTACACCTTC,CASSFQTGGDGGYTF
-,TRBV3-1/TRBV3-2,TRBJ2-4,TRBD1,TGTGCCAGCAGCCAAATGACAGGGGGGAGGTCGAACATTCAGTACTTC,CASSQMTGGRSNIQYF
-,TRBV2,TRBJ2-7,TRBD1,TGTGCCAGCAGGAGGGACAGCTACGAGCAGTACTTC,CASRRDSYEQYF
few,TRBV5-4,TRBJ1-2,TRBD1,TGTGCCAGCAGCTTGGCCGCACAGGGGGCCTATGGCTACACCTTC,CASSLAAQGAYGYTF
-,TRBV5-1,TRBJ2-5,TRBD2,TGCGCCAGCAGCCTGACTAGCGGGAGGGCCCGTGAGACCCAGTACTTC,CASSLTSGRARETQYF
-,TRBV5-1,TRBJ2-3,-,TGCGCCAGCAGCTCGGGACTCGTAGGCACAGATACGCAGTATTTT,CASSSGLVGTDTQYF
-,TRBV29-1,TRBJ1-1,-,TGCAGCGTTATTTCGGGATATTCCGAAGCTTTCTTT,CSVISGYSEAFF